The clone carrying this T cell receptor beta chain was picked up one time. The study recruited people aged about 18 to 90 years across approximately 25 US areas. Germline lookup yields CDR1 SGHTA and CDR2 FQGNSA. This CDR3 comprises 16 residues. Trimming at V came to 6 bases and at J to 9 bases, leaving 14 bases not matched to a gene. Libraries were prepared by immunoSEQ multiplex PCR; TCRdb keeps only in-frame clonotypes and omits some of them. Found here are 250,000 or so clones, more than 85% of them singletons; the top ten hold about 3%. These data originate in a study of blood T cell repertoires in COVID-19.

This rearrangement joins TRBV7-2 to TRBJ2-2; 9 positions agree with TRBD1. The TCR comes from a man between 40 and 49 years old who had been exposed to COVID-19. Source material: PBMCs or T cells enriched from blood (not recorded which). In DNA form, the CDR3 reads TGTGCCAGCAGACCAGGGACAGGGTCCTTAGGCTGGGAGCTGTTTTTT. Translated, it gives CASRPGTGSLGWELFF.